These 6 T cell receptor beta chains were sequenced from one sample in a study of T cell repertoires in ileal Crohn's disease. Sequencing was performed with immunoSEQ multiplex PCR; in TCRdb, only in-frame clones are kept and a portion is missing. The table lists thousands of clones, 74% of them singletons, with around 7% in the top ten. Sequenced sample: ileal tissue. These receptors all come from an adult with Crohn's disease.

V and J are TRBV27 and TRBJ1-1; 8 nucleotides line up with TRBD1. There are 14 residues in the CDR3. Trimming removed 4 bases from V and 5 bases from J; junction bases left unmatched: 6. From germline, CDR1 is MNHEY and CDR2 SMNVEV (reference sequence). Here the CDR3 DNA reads TGTGCCAGCAGTTGGACAGGGAGGGGAACTGAAGCTTTCTTT. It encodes CASSWTGRGTEAFF.

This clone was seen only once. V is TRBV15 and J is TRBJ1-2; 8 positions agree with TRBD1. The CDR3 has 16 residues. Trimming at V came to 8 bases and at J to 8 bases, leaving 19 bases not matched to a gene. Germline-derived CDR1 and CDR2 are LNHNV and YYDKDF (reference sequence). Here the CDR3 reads CATSPGSGQGANGYTF. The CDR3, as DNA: TGTGCCACCTCCCCAGGGAGCGGACAGGGAGCCAACGGCTACACCTTC.

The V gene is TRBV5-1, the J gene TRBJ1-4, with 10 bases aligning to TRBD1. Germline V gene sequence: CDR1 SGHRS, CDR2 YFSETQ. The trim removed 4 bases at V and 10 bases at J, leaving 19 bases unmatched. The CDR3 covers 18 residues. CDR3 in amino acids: CASSDTGTGVPPSGKLFF. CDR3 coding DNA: TGCGCCAGCAGCGATACCGGGACAGGGGTTCCCCCGTCTGGAAAACTGTTTTTT. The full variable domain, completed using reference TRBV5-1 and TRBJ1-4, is KAGVTQTPRYLIKTRGQQVTLSCSPISGHRSVSWYQQTPGQGLQFLFEYFSETQRNKGNFPGRFSGRQFSNSRSEMNVSTLELGDSALYLCASSDTGTGVPPSGKLFFGSGTQLSVL.

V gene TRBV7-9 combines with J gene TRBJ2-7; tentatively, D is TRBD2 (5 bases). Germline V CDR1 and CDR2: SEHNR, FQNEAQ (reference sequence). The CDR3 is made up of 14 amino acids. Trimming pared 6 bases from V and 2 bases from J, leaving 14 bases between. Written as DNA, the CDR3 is TGTGCCAGCAGTTCTCAGCCGGGGACCTACGAGCAGTACTTC. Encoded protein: CASSSQPGTYEQYF.

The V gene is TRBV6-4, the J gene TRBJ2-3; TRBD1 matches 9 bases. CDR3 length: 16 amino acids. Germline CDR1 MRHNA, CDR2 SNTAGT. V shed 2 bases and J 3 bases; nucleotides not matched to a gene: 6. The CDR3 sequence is CASSDTPGQGTDTQYF. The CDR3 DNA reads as TGTGCCAGCAGTGACACCCCGGGACAGGGAACAGATACGCAGTATTTT.

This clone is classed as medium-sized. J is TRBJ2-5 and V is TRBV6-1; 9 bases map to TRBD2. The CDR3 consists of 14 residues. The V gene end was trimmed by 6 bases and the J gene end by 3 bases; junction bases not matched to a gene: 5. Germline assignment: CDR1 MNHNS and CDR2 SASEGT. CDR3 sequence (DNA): TGTGCCAGCAGGGATAGCGGGGGTGAAGAGACCCAGTACTTC. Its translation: CASRDSGGEETQYF.